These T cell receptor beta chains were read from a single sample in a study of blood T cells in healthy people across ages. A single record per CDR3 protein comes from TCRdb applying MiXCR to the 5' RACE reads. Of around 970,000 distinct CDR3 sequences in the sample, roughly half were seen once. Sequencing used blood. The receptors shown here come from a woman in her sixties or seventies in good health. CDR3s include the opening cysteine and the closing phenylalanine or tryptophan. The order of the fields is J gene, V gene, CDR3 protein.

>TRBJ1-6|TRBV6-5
CASSRTQGYSPLHF
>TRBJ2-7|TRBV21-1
CASSTRGVGRRQGAPGYEQYF
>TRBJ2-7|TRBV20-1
CSAPPSGRGSHEQYF
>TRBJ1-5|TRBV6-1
CASRTTGPNQPQHF
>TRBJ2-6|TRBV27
CASTLTPGNVPTF
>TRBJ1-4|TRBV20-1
CSAPYRATNEKLFF
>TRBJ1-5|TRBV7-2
CASSLARRGGNQPQHF
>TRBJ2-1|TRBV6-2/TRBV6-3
CASSYGSYYNEQFF
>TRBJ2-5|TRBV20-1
CSARDNGGEGVGVRNEQYF
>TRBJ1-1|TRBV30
CAWSVRGPADTEAFF
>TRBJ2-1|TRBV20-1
CSARDPGRGLNEQFF
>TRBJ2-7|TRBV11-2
CASSSRGNYYEQYF
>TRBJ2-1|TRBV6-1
CASRVGPSYNEQFF
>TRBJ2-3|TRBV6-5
CASSYSPGPDTQYF
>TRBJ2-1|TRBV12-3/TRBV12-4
CASGSGGLVYNEQFF
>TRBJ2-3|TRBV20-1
CSACDRGRVDTQYF
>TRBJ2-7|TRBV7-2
CASSLEWGDSYEQYF
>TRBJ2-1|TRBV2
CASSGSRDRGPRNEQFF
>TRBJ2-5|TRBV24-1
CATSDGTSGRVWDEQYF
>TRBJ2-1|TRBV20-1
CSATGRLYNEQFF
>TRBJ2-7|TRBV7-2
CASSLDPREKQYF
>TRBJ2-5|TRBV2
CASSYSLGETQYF
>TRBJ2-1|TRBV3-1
CASSQYRFPFIPYNEQFF
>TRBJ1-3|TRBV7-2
CASSPRTGLGNTIYF
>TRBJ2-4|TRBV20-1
CSALRETKNIQYF
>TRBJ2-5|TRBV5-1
CASSKLAGEGETQYF
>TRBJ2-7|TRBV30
CAWSVFSYEQYF
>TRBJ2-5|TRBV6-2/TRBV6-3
CASSLARAVQETQYF
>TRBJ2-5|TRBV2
CASSEFRELQETQYF
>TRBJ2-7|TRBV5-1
CASSSWPRGAAYEQYF
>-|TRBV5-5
CASMPHGPGQTTSGYEQYF
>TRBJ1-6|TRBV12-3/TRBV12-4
CASSEGTGQSPLHF
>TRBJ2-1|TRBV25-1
CASSGEMVDEQFF
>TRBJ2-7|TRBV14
CASSHGLGFYEQYF
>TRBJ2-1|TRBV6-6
CASSDAQTSGRAMFF
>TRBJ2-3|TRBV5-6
CASSFGGRAEGSTDTQYF
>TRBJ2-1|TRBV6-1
CASLPSGGTGIFFRYNEQFF
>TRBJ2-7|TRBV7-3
CASSLTPGAYEQYF
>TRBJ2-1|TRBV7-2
CASSLGGTVYEQFF
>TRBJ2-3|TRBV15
CATSRDGLADTDTQYF
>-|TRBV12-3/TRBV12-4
CASSLPELVNEQYF
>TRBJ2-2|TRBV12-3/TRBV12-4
CASDGEGAGELFF
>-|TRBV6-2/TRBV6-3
CASIVTGTGRYEQYF
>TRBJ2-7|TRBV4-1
CASSQPDRAPYEQYF
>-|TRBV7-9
CASSLDRLRTSGSRRYEQYF
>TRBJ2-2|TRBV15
CATLGAHTGELFF
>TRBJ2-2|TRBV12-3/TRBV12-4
CASSLQGPNTGELFF
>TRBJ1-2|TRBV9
CASSALYKYTF
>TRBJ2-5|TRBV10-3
CAISDLRKETQYF
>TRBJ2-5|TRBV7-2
CASSLVEWYSSAETQYF
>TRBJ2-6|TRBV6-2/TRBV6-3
CASRFPGANVLTF
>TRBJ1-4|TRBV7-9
CASSLLQATNEKLFF
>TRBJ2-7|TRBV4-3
CASSQEKGVVQYF
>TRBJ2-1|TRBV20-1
CSARPGRLDEQFF
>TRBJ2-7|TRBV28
CALGGPTYEQYF
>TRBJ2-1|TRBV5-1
CASGQDVGLRGSQFF